One and the same sample provided the 29 T cell receptor beta chains below, sequenced in a study of PD-L1 blockade in urothelial cancer. Measured with immunoSEQ multiplex PCR; TCRdb has only the in-frame clones, and not every one. Of roughly 77,000 clones in the sample, roughly 84% were seen once. Time point specified: pretreatment peripheral blood. The sample was PBMCs, taken around atezolizumab (anti-PD-L1) treatment. These receptors all stem from a woman aged 70-85 years with urothelial cancer.

The chain recombines TRBV28 with TRBJ2-5; 8 nucleotides line up with TRBD1. This CDR3 is 14 amino acids long. Germline V lookup: CDR1 MDHEN, CDR2 SYDVKM. Losses at the gene ends were 3 bases for V and 6 bases for J; bases not matched to a gene: 6. The CDR3 sequence is CASSFPGGRKTQYF. The CDR3 DNA reads as TGTGCCAGCAGTTTTCCAGGGGGCAGGAAGACCCAGTACTTC.

The J gene is TRBJ2-5, the V gene TRBV9; 12 bases line up with TRBD2. Germline V gene lookup returns CDR1 SGDLS and CDR2 YYNGEE. Trimming at V came to 3 bases and at J to 5 bases, leaving 5 bases not matched to a gene. The CDR3 sequence is 15 residues long. CDR3 region: CASSALAGGSETQYF. DNA of the CDR3: TGTGCCAGCAGCGCACTAGCGGGGGGTTCGGAGACCCAGTACTTC.

The gene calls are TRBV18 and TRBJ2-1; maybe TRBD2 (6 bases). This CDR3 spans 14 amino acids. Germline values: CDR1 KGHSH, CDR2 LQKENI. Trimming cost V 4 bases and J 9 bases, with 16 bases left between them. This chain's CDR3 is CASSLRDFVGEQFF. DNA of the CDR3: TGTGCCAGCTCACTCCGGGACTTCGTGGGTGAGCAGTTCTTC.

The gene calls are TRBV18 and TRBJ2-1, with D possibly TRBD2 on 6 matching bases. V lost 4 bases and J 6 bases, leaving 16 bases between the germline ends. Germline values: CDR1 KGHSH, CDR2 LQKENI. This CDR3 is built from 15 residues. The CDR3 coding sequence is TGTGCCAGCTCACGTGGACACGGGGGTTTCAATGAGCAGTTCTTC. Protein product: CASSRGHGGFNEQFF.

The chain carries TRBV9 and TRBJ2-1; D may be TRBD1 (7 bases). CDR3 length equals 17 residues. The V gene's germline CDR1 is SGDLS and CDR2 YYNGEE. V gave up 0 bases and J gave up 2 bases, with 15 bases separating them. DNA of the CDR3: TGTGCCAGCAGCGTAGCTCGGGGGACAGAGCCCTACAATGAGCAGTTCTTC. Translating gives CASSVARGTEPYNEQFF.

The V and J genes are TRBV19 and TRBJ1-1; 9 nucleotides line up with TRBD1. J gave up 5 bases and V 10 bases, and 26 bases lay outside the gene matches. The germline V gene has CDR1 LNHDA and CDR2 SQIVND (reference sequence). The length of the CDR3 is 19 residues. The CDR3 reads CATRPVPPTGTGRMTEAFF. The CDR3 DNA reads TGTGCCACCAGGCCCGTTCCCCCCACCGGGACAGGGAGAATGACTGAAGCTTTCTTT.

V gene TRBV6-6 combines with J gene TRBJ2-3; 8 nucleotides align to TRBD2. The CDR3 sequence is 16 residues long. V gave up 6 bases and J gave up 5 bases; unmatched junction bases: 13. Per germline, CDR1 MNHNY and CDR2 SVGAGI (reference sequence). The CDR3 reads CASSGGASYGGDTQYF. Written as DNA, the CDR3 is TGTGCCAGCAGCGGGGGGGCCAGCTACGGAGGAGATACGCAGTATTTT.

The rearrangement links TRBV5-6 to TRBJ1-2, with TRBD1 matching over 9 bases. Germline CDR1 is SGHDT and CDR2 is YYEEEE. The CDR3 length is 15 residues. V dropped 3 bases and J dropped 4; count of bases not matched to a gene: 7. The CDR3 DNA reads TGTGCCAGCAGCTACGGGGGACAGGGTAGCTATGGCTACACCTTC. The encoded protein is CASSYGGQGSYGYTF. Drawing the rest from reference TRBV5-6 and TRBJ1-2, the complete variable domain is DAGVTQSPTHLIKTRGQQVTLRCSPKSGHDTVSWYQQALGQGPQFIFQYYEEEERQRGNFPDRFSGHQFPNYSSELNVNALLLGDSALYLCASSYGGQGSYGYTFGSGTRLTVV.

The gene calls are TRBV28 and TRBJ2-4, with TRBD2 identical over 11 bases. Germline CDR1 MDHEN, CDR2 SYDVKM. V trimming: 3 bases; J trimming: 7 bases; junction bases outside the gene matches: 5. CDR3 length equals 15 residues. CDR3 sequence (DNA): TGTGCCAGCAGTTTCGGGCCTAGCGGGAGGAACATTCAGTACTTC. This codes for CASSFGPSGRNIQYF.

This clone has a single count. The V call is TRBV10-1, the J call TRBJ1-5, with 9 bases identical to TRBD1. Germline V CDR1 and CDR2: WNHNN, SYGVQD (reference sequence). Trimming removed 0 bases from V and 2 bases from J; junction bases left unmatched: 2. The CDR3 has 16 residues. The CDR3 spells CASSESRTGGNQPQHF. The CDR3 DNA reads TGCGCCAGCAGTGAGTCGAGGACAGGGGGCAATCAGCCCCAGCATTTT.

The CDR3 bases are TGTGCCAACGGGCAGGGCGGCCAAGAGACCCAGTACTTC. This sequence encodes CANGQGGQETQYF. This chain uses TRBV7-2 with TRBJ2-5, with D perhaps TRBD1 (5 bases). Germline lookup yields CDR1 SGHTA and CDR2 FQGNSA. V was shortened by 10 bases and J by 1 base, with 13 bases between the two germline ends. CDR3 length: 13 amino acids.

The chain combines TRBV19 with TRBJ1-1, with TRBD1 as a possible D gene (5 bases). Germline CDR1 and CDR2: LNHDA and SQIVND (reference sequence). The CDR3 extends over 14 amino acids. Trimming took 3 bases from V and 3 from J, leaving 11 bases between them. The CDR3 region is CASSITGGDTEAFF. The CDR3 DNA is TGTGCCAGTAGTATTACGGGGGGGGACACTGAAGCTTTCTTT. Drawing the rest from reference TRBV19 and TRBJ1-1, the complete variable domain is DGGITQSPKYLFRKEGQNVTLSCEQNLNHDAMYWYRQDPGQGLRLIYYSQIVNDFQKGDIAEGYSVSREKKESFPLTVTSAQKNPTAFYLCASSITGGDTEAFFGQGTRLTVV.

The V and J genes are TRBV18 and TRBJ2-1; D remains ambiguous. The CDR3 loop spans 14 amino acids. Germline V gives CDR1 KGHSH, CDR2 LQKENI. The V end was cut by 2 bases, the J end by 3 bases, with 8 bases between. The DNA for the CDR3 is TGTGCCAGCTCACCAGCCGCCGGCTACAATGAGCAGTTCTTC. Translation: CASSPAAGYNEQFF. The entire variable domain, with the rest obtained from reference TRBV18 and TRBJ2-1, is as follows: NAGVMQNPRHLVRRRGQEARLRCSPMKGHSHVYWYRQLPEEGLKFMVYLQKENIIDESGMPKERFSAEFPKEGPSILRIQQVVRGDSAAYFCASSPAAGYNEQFFGPGTRLTVL.

V is TRBV7-9 and J is TRBJ2-1; tentatively, D is TRBD1 (5 bases). Germline CDR1 SEHNR, CDR2 FQNEAQ (reference sequence). V lost 4 bases, J lost 0 bases, and 13 bases lay in between. The CDR3 length is 16 residues. The CDR3: CASSSPQGSSYNEQFF. The CDR3 bases are TGTGCCAGCAGCTCACCCCAGGGATCCTCCTACAATGAGCAGTTCTTC.

This clone was seen only a few times. The chain combines TRBV18 with TRBJ1-3; weak D call: TRBD1 (6 bases). From germline, CDR1 is KGHSH and CDR2 LQKENI. Trimming stripped 3 bases from V and 0 bases from J, with 15 bases between. This CDR3 has 17 residues. The CDR3 DNA reads TGTGCCAGCTCACCGTCTCCGGGACAAACCTCTGGAAACACCATATATTTT. Translation: CASSPSPGQTSGNTIYF.

V is TRBV11-2 and J is TRBJ2-1; 7 positions agree with TRBD2. The junction had 3 bases not matched to a gene; V was cut back by 1 base and J by 3 bases. The CDR3 runs to 15 residues. CDR1 and CDR2 from the germline V gene are SGHAT and FQNNGV. The CDR3 loop reads CASSLGAGVYNEQFF. In DNA form, the CDR3 reads TGTGCCAGCAGCTTAGGGGCGGGAGTCTACAATGAGCAGTTCTTC.

The V and J genes are TRBV7-9 and TRBJ2-1; 7 bases match TRBD2. V shed 0 bases and J 3 bases; nucleotides not matched to a gene: 2. The CDR3 runs 15 residues. Per the germline V gene, CDR1 is SEHNR and CDR2 is FQNEAQ (reference sequence). In nucleotides, the CDR3 is TGTGCCAGCAGCTTAGCGGGAGGGGACTACAATGAGCAGTTCTTC. Translation gives CASSLAGGDYNEQFF.

This clone occurred a few times. The V call is TRBV9, the J call TRBJ2-1; TRBD2 agrees at 7 bases. V lost 0 bases to trimming and J lost 2 bases; unmatched junction nucleotides: 5. The CDR3 covers 16 residues. CDR1 and CDR2 (germline): SGDLS, YYNGEE. The CDR3 reads CASSVAWGTTYNEQFF. CDR3 coding DNA: TGTGCCAGCAGCGTAGCTTGGGGGACTACCTACAATGAGCAGTTCTTC. Supplemented by reference TRBV9 and TRBJ2-1, the full variable domain reads DSGVTQTPKHLITATGQRVTLRCSPRSGDLSVYWYQQSLDQGLQFLIQYYNGEERAKGNILERFSAQQFPDLHSELNLSSLELGDSALYFCASSVAWGTTYNEQFFGPGTRLTVL.

V gene TRBV5-1 combines with J gene TRBJ1-2, with 7 bases fitting TRBD1. The CDR3 consists of 17 residues. CDR1 SGHRS and CDR2 YFSETQ come from the germline V gene. V was pared by 3 bases and J by 1 base, with 12 bases of the junction left unmatched. The CDR3 is CASSWDPTGILNYGYTF. The CDR3 DNA reads as TGCGCCAGCAGCTGGGACCCGACAGGGATACTTAACTATGGCTACACCTTC.

Only a few counts were recorded for this clone. This chain connects TRBV15 to TRBJ2-5; 8 bases are a match to TRBD2. The CDR3 runs 16 residues. Germline V CDR1 and CDR2: LNHNV, YYDKDF (reference sequence). Trimming at V came to 1 base and at J to 0 bases, leaving 4 bases not matched to a gene. Here the CDR3 reads CATSRGSSGYQETQYF. In DNA form, the CDR3 reads TGTGCCACCAGCAGAGGCTCTAGCGGGTACCAAGAGACCCAGTACTTC.

The chain recombines TRBV7-9 with TRBJ1-1; 7 positions agree with TRBD1. This CDR3 has 13 residues. Trimming cost V 5 bases and J 7 bases; bases outside gene matches: 7. Germline V CDR1 and CDR2: SEHNR, FQNEAQ (reference sequence). CDR3 loop: CASSQTRDSEAFF. The DNA for the CDR3 is TGTGCCAGCAGCCAGACCCGGGACAGTGAAGCTTTCTTT.

This sequence joins TRBV7-8 and TRBJ1-2; 9 bases map to TRBD1. The trim removed 2 bases at V and 6 bases at J, leaving 4 bases unmatched. CDR3 length equals 14 residues. Germline V CDR1 and CDR2: SGHVS, FQNEAQ. Here the CDR3 reads CASSLRDRVDGYTF. The CDR3 DNA reads as TGTGCCAGCAGCTTACGGGACAGGGTGGATGGCTACACCTTC.

This clone was counted a single time. The V gene is TRBV19, the J gene TRBJ2-6; tentatively, D is TRBD1 (5 bases). Germline CDR1 is LNHDA and CDR2 is SQIVND (reference sequence). V dropped 5 bases and J dropped 0 bases, with 11 bases sitting between them. This CDR3 is built from 16 residues. CDR3 residues: CASSVDRTSGANVLTF. The DNA of the CDR3 is TGTGCCAGTAGTGTCGACAGAACCTCTGGGGCCAACGTCCTGACTTTC.

V gene TRBV5-1 combines with J gene TRBJ1-4; D is undetermined. The CDR3 runs 15 residues. Between the trimmed V and J ends, which lost 2 bases and 0 bases, there was a span of 8 bases. Germline lookup yields CDR1 SGHRS and CDR2 YFSETQ. CDR3 residues: CASSFNRPTNEKLFF. The CDR3 DNA reads as TGCGCCAGCAGCTTTAACAGACCAACTAATGAAAAACTGTTTTTT.

The gene calls are TRBV2 and TRBJ2-1; 7 bases align to TRBD1. V shed 10 bases, J shed 4 bases, and the junction held 19 bases outside the gene matches. The CDR3 totals 17 residues. Looked up from germline, CDR1 is SNHLY and CDR2 is FYNNEI. In DNA form, the CDR3 reads TGTGCCAACCGGGTCCTAAAACAGGGGAAGCGGTACAATGAGCAGTTCTTC. This codes for CANRVLKQGKRYNEQFF. Together with reference TRBV2 and TRBJ2-1, the CDR3 gives the full variable domain: EPEVTQTPSHQVTQMGQEVILRCVPISNHLYFYWYRQILGQKVEFLVSFYNNEISEKSEIFDDQFSVERPDGSNFTLKIRSTKLEDSAMYFCANRVLKQGKRYNEQFFGPGTRLTVL.

The chain employs TRBV27 and TRBJ1-2; D unresolved. The germline CDR1 and CDR2 sequences are MNHEY and SMNVEV (reference sequence). This CDR3 comprises 13 residues. The V gene lost 3 bases and the J gene lost 10 bases, with 15 bases spanning the gap. CDR3 sequence: CASSFSGEGFYTF. CDR3 sequence (DNA): TGTGCCAGCAGTTTTTCCGGGGAGGGTTTCTACACCTTC.

CDR3 sequence (DNA): TGTGCCAGCTCACCCGGGACTAGCGCCAGCTCCTACAATGAGCAGTTCTTC. It specifies CASSPGTSASSYNEQFF. This sequence joins TRBV18 and TRBJ2-1, with 10 bases aligning to TRBD2. Losses at the gene ends were 3 bases for V and 0 bases for J; bases not matched to a gene: 5. This CDR3 has 17 residues. Germline CDR1 reads KGHSH; CDR2 reads LQKENI.

This rearrangement joins TRBV4-1 to TRBJ1-4; TRBD1 matches 8 bases. The CDR3 extends over 16 amino acids. V trimming: 0 bases; J trimming: 0 bases; junction bases outside the gene matches: 0. Germline loops: CDR1 MGHRA, CDR2 YSYEKL. Here the CDR3 reads CASSQETGATNEKLFF. In nucleotides, the CDR3 is TGCGCCAGCAGCCAAGAGACAGGGGCAACTAATGAAAAACTGTTTTTT.

The chain employs TRBV4-1 and TRBJ2-3, with 11 bases fitting TRBD2. J was trimmed by 4 bases and V by 0 bases; bases with no gene match: 3. The germline V gene has CDR1 MGHRA and CDR2 YSYEKL. CDR3 length equals 16 residues. This chain's CDR3 is CASSQDPGLAADTQYF. The CDR3 coding sequence is TGCGCCAGCAGCCAAGATCCGGGACTAGCGGCAGATACGCAGTATTTT.